The next 13 T cell receptor beta chains were all read from a single sample in a study of CXCR3-negative and CXCR3-positive naive CD8 T cells. Study results and caveats: Hydrophobicity of TRB CDR3s was greater in CXCR3-positive naive cells than in CXCR3-negative naive cells.

TRB cDNA libraries were made by UMI-labeled 5' RACE. TCRdb re-called the 5' RACE reads and shows each CDR3 protein once, DNA omitted. Here the sample table reports 100,000 or so distinct CDR3 sequences. These TCRs' antigens remain unknown. Sequences were obtained from naive CXCR3+ CD8+ T cells from blood. As to subset: CD45RO-CCR7+CD27+CD95- naive CD8+ T cells expressing CXCR3 (TNR3+). All receptors derive from a human donor in good health. Some clones in this sample may be carry-over from other donors' samples.

The rearrangement uses TRBV2 and TRBJ2-1. The CDR3 is made up of 15 amino acids. From germline, CDR1 is SNHLY and CDR2 FYNNEI. The CDR3 sequence: CASRADGSSYNEQFF.

The chain couples TRBV19 to TRBJ2-7; TCRdb's D call of TRBD1 is untestable without DNA. This CDR3 has 16 amino acids. Germline V gene lookup returns CDR1 LNHDA and CDR2 SQIVND (reference sequence). The chain's CDR3 is CASSQLPGQGIYEQYF.

The chain links TRBV7-9 to TRBJ1-1. Germline values: CDR1 SEHNR, CDR2 FQNEAQ (reference sequence). The CDR3 totals 17 residues. CDR3 amino acids: CASAGGGGPRGATEAFF.

The CDR3 loop reads CASSVGPGGEQYF. This chain joins TRBV6-1 and TRBJ2-7; with no DNA, the TCRdb D assignment of TRBD2 cannot be verified. The CDR3 runs to 13 residues. Germline CDR1 reads MNHNS; CDR2 reads SASEGT.

The gene calls are TRBV28 and TRBJ2-7; TCRdb selects TRBD2, and the lack of DNA leaves this call unchecked. CDR3 length: 14 amino acids. Per germline, CDR1 MDHEN and CDR2 SYDVKM. The CDR3 reads CASSLSSGAYEQYF.

The chain recombines TRBV7-9 with TRBJ1-5; the TCRdb D gene call, TRBD1, has no DNA to confirm it. The CDR3 contains 15 residues. Germline assignment: CDR1 SEHNR and CDR2 FQNEAQ (reference sequence). The CDR3 spells CASSQTGGFNQPQHF.

J is TRBJ2-2 and V is TRBV29-1; TCRdb lists TRBD2, though no DNA is available to test this call. CDR1 SQVTM and CDR2 ANQGSEA come from the germline V gene. This CDR3 region has 15 residues. CDR3 residues: CSVEGAGEIAGELFF.

The gene calls are TRBV20-1 and TRBJ1-2. Per the germline V gene, CDR1 is DFQATT and CDR2 is SNEGSKA (reference sequence). The CDR3 spans 15 residues. The CDR3 loop reads CSARDLGDWDYGYTF.

The J gene is TRBJ2-7, the V gene TRBV28; the TRBD2 assignment by TCRdb is unverifiable without DNA. This CDR3 is built from 13 residues. In germline, CDR1 is MDHEN, CDR2 SYDVKM. CDR3 amino acids: CASSLYGGGEQYF.

The chain employs TRBV7-9 and TRBJ1-1; TCRdb gives TRBD1 as the D gene, but with no DNA this cannot be confirmed. CDR1 and CDR2 from the germline V gene are SEHNR and FQNEAQ (reference sequence). The CDR3 runs to 16 residues. This CDR3 is CASSPPTGAKNTEAFF.

The V and J genes are TRBV29-1 and TRBJ2-5; without DNA, the TCRdb call of TRBD1 cannot be checked. The CDR3 is 16 amino acids. Germline-derived CDR1 and CDR2 are SQVTM and ANQGSEA. CDR3 residues: CSVEDLRGPVGETQYF.

The rearrangement uses TRBV7-6 and TRBJ2-1. From germline, CDR1 is SGHVS and CDR2 FNYEAQ. The CDR3 spans 15 residues. This CDR3 is CASSLTLAPYNEQFF.

The rearrangement joins TRBV19 to TRBJ1-5. Germline loops: CDR1 LNHDA, CDR2 SQIVND (reference sequence). The length of the CDR3 is 15 residues. The CDR3 here is CASTPASRGNQPQHF.